The 2 T cell receptor beta chains below were found in one sample sequenced in a study of T cells in Graves' hyperthyroidism and ophthalmopathy. What was amplified from RNA transcripts were TCR beta CDR3 regions. RT-PCR in the first round (using the HTBI primer set) targeted the TCR CDR3. TCRdb ran MiXCR on the multiplex PCR reads and lists one entry per CDR3 protein. In the table there are about 270,000 distinct CDR3 sequences, roughly 20% of which are singletons. Sequences were obtained from blood. Source of these receptors: a man under 40 with Graves' ophthalmopathy.

Of note for this clonotype: The junction differs from germline at one of its ends, possibly a read error. The genes are TRBV11-2 and TRBJ2-1; 7 bases map to TRBD2. Germline lookup yields CDR1 SGHAT and CDR2 FQNNGV. The CDR3 spans 16 residues. The CDR3 spells CASSQERDYPNNEQFF. CDR3 coding DNA: TGCGCCAGCAGCCAAGAACGGGACTACCCTAACAATGAGCAGTTCTTC.

This clonotype has just a few counts. This CDR3 is CASSQHLLNTEAFF. In DNA form, the CDR3 reads TGTGCCAGCAGCCAACATCTCCTGAACACTGAAGCTTTCTTT. This rearrangement joins TRBV14 to TRBJ1-1; D gene uncertain. Between the trimmed V and J ends, which lost 2 bases and 0 bases, there was a span of 7 bases. Per the germline V gene, CDR1 is SGHDN and CDR2 is FVKESK. This CDR3 spans 14 amino acids.